The 27 T cell receptor beta chains in this list originate from one sample, sequenced in a study of naive and memory T cell subsets. These receptors' targets are unknown. Study outcomes and limitations: Naive repertoires, especially CD8, held a few larger clonotypes, possibly memory cells re-expressing CD45RA.

An equimolar mix of two oligonucleotides served as the beta constant-region primer for TRBC1 and TRBC2. Ligated cDNA was amplified by four rounds of PCR with nested alpha and beta constant-region primers and SP2. TCRdb redid the calling of the UMI-ligation and nested PCR reads with MiXCR, one entry per CDR3 protein. This sample has about 100,000 distinct CDR3 sequences, with 14% found just once. Material for sequencing was naive CD8+ T cells from blood. The source of these receptors is a human donor in good health.

This clonotype occurred a few times. The chain combines TRBV19 with TRBJ2-1; D tentatively reads TRBD1 or TRBD2 (8 bases each). The CDR3 runs 19 residues. The germline V and J ends were trimmed by 3 bases and 3 bases, with 24 bases remaining between them. Germline lookup yields CDR1 LNHDA and CDR2 SQIVND (reference sequence). The CDR3 DNA is TGTGCCAGTAGTATGGGACAGGCCTGGGCAACTAGCGGCTACAATGAGCAGTTCTTC. As protein: CASSMGQAWATSGYNEQFF. Full variable domain (outside the CDR3, taken from reference TRBV19 and TRBJ2-1): DGGITQSPKYLFRKEGQNVTLSCEQNLNHDAMYWYRQDPGQGLRLIYYSQIVNDFQKGDIAEGYSVSREKKESFPLTVTSAQKNPTAFYLCASSMGQAWATSGYNEQFFGPGTRLTVL.

This clonotype was observed a handful of times. The chain joins TRBV4-1 to TRBJ1-5, with no clear D. The CDR3 has 13 residues. Trimming removed 0 bases from V and 7 bases from J, with 7 bases in between. CDR1 is MGHRA and CDR2 is YSYEKL in the germline V gene. CDR3 bases: TGCGCCAGCAGCCAAGATCACAGCCAGCCCCAGCATTTT. As protein: CASSQDHSQPQHF.

This clonotype was observed many times. The chain uses TRBV27 and TRBJ2-4; a weak D match, TRBD1 (5 bases). V was pared by 5 bases and J by 6 bases, with 11 bases between. The CDR3 length is 13 residues. Germline V gene data show CDR1 as MNHEY and CDR2 as SMNVEV (reference sequence). CDR3 DNA sequence: TGTGCCAGCAGTGCCGGACAAAGAAACATTCAGTACTTC. Translation gives CASSAGQRNIQYF.

This clonotype was counted between two and nine times. The CDR3 nucleotides are TGTGCCAGCAAACCCCGGGGGATAACCGGGGAGCTGTTTTTT. Translated: CASKPRGITGELFF. The rearrangement joins TRBV7-9 to TRBJ2-2, with a possible D match to TRBD2 (6 bases). V lost 7 bases to trimming and J lost 5 bases, with 14 bases between them. The CDR3 has 14 residues. Germline-derived CDR1 and CDR2 are SEHNR and FQNEAQ (reference sequence). Filled out from reference TRBV7-9 and TRBJ2-2, the complete variable domain reads DTGVSQNPRHKITKRGQNVTFRCDPISEHNRLYWYRQTLGQGPEFLTYFQNEAQLEKSRLLSDRFSAERPKGSFSTLEIQRTEQGDSAMYLCASKPRGITGELFFGEGSRLTVL.

This clonotype has ten or more counts. V gene TRBV7-2 combines with J gene TRBJ2-1; D remains ambiguous. With 5 bases removed from V and 0 bases from J, the gap between germline ends came to 11 bases. Looked up from germline, CDR1 is SGHTA and CDR2 is FQGNSA. CDR3 length: 15 residues. As DNA, the CDR3 is TGTGCCAGCAGCATAGACCCTAGCTCCTACAATGAGCAGTTCTTC. Protein product: CASSIDPSSYNEQFF.

V usage is TRBV30 and J usage is TRBJ1-1, with D uncertain. This CDR3 is 16 amino acids long. Trimming removed 5 bases at V and 2 bases at J, with 21 bases between. Germline V lookup: CDR1 GTSNPN, CDR2 SVGIG (reference sequence). CDR3 residues: CAWRTLILPANTEAFF. CDR3 sequence (DNA): TGTGCCTGGCGAACCTTAATTCTCCCCGCCAACACTGAAGCTTTCTTT.

The rearrangement uses TRBV9 and TRBJ2-3; weak D call: TRBD2 (5 bases). The CDR3 extends over 16 amino acids. Germline assignment: CDR1 SGDLS and CDR2 YYNGEE. V lost 2 bases to trimming and J lost 1 base, with 14 bases between them. The DNA of the CDR3 is TGTGCCAGCAGCGTTCCGAGGAGGAGTGGCACAGATACGCAGTATTTT. It encodes CASSVPRRSGTDTQYF.

This clonotype was picked up a small number of times. V and J are TRBV27 and TRBJ1-5; tentative D call: TRBD1 (5 bases). Deletions cut 0 bases from V and 4 bases from J, with 7 bases between. The CDR3 has 14 amino acids. CDR1 MNHEY and CDR2 SMNVEV come from the germline V gene (reference sequence). This chain's CDR3 is CASSLSGGNQPQHF. The CDR3, as DNA: TGTGCCAGCAGTTTATCCGGGGGAAATCAGCCCCAGCATTTT.

This clonotype was picked up many times. The V call is TRBV28, the J call TRBJ2-1; 10 bases fit TRBD2. Germline loops: CDR1 MDHEN, CDR2 SYDVKM. The CDR3 is 17 residues long. The junction had 11 bases not matched to a gene; V was cut back by 4 bases and J by 5 bases. CDR3 protein: CASSSTSGVSGNNEQFF. CDR3 DNA sequence: TGTGCCAGCAGTTCCACTAGCGGGGTGTCTGGCAACAATGAGCAGTTCTTC.

This clonotype was observed a few times. This chain links TRBV4-3 with TRBJ2-1; D unresolved. Germline CDR1 and CDR2: LGHNA and YSLEER. V shed 1 base and J shed 6 bases, with 16 bases lying between them. The CDR3 has 16 amino acids. The CDR3 DNA follows: TGCGCCAGCAGCCAAGGGGTCGACCCCATGCGCAATGAGCAGTTCTTC. As protein: CASSQGVDPMRNEQFF.

Concerning this clonotype: It may be a read error: a sequence one base away is much more abundant. The chain carries TRBV6-2 or TRBV6-3 and TRBJ2-7, with D unresolved. Trimming left V 8 bases short and J 3 bases short, with 14 bases between. CDR1 MNHEY and CDR2 SVGEGT come from the germline V gene. The CDR3 is 13 amino acids. The CDR3 DNA reads TGTGCCAGCGGAAACTTATGGGGCTACGAGCAGTACTTC. Its translation is CASGNLWGYEQYF.

In its sample, this clonotype was seen a few times. The chain combines TRBV10-3 with TRBJ2-5; no firm D call. Trimming took 3 bases from V and 3 from J, leaving 5 bases between them. Germline V gene sequence: CDR1 ENHRY, CDR2 SYGVKD. The CDR3 covers 12 residues. DNA of the CDR3: TGTGCCATCAGTGAACGGGAAGAGACCCAGTACTTC. Translated, it gives CAISEREETQYF.

The chain combines TRBV4-1 with TRBJ2-7, with 9 bases identical to TRBD1. CDR3 length: 16 amino acids. The trim removed 3 bases at V and 7 bases at J, leaving 13 bases unmatched. The germline CDR1 and CDR2 sequences are MGHRA and YSYEKL. The CDR3 DNA reads TGCGCCAGCAGCCAGATCAAGACAGGGGGTTTGGGAGAGCAGTACTTC. As protein: CASSQIKTGGLGEQYF.

This clonotype was seen at least ten times. This chain connects TRBV4-3 to TRBJ1-5; no clear D. Trimming cost V 1 base and J 0 bases, with 7 bases left between them. This CDR3 spans 15 amino acids. The germline V gene encodes CDR1 LGHNA and CDR2 YSLEER. In nucleotides, the CDR3 is TGCGCCAGCAGCCAAGCACTTTATAGCAATCAGCCCCAGCATTTT. This encodes CASSQALYSNQPQHF.

In its sample, this clonotype was seen many times. The chain has TRBV4-2 and TRBJ1-1; 12 nucleotides match TRBD1. The length of the CDR3 is 14 residues. J was trimmed by 8 bases and V by 4 bases; bases with no gene match: 5. In germline, CDR1 is LGHNA, CDR2 YNFKEQ. CDR3 amino acids: CASSLGTGGPEAFF. CDR3 DNA: TGTGCCAGCAGCCTGGGGACAGGGGGCCCAGAAGCTTTCTTT.

This clonotype appeared many times. J is TRBJ2-3 and V is TRBV6-2 or TRBV6-3; D is unclear. With 2 bases removed from V and 6 bases from J, the gap between germline ends came to 3 bases. CDR1 MNHEY and CDR2 SVGEGT come from the germline V gene. This CDR3 has 11 residues. The CDR3: CASSYGDTQYF. CDR3 nucleotide sequence: TGTGCCAGCAGTTACGGGGATACGCAGTATTTT.

This clonotype was seen a few times. The chain employs TRBV9 and TRBJ2-3; the D call may be TRBD1 or TRBD2 (5 bases each). The V and J ends lost 3 bases and 3 bases respectively, with 17 bases between them. CDR3 length: 16 residues. Germline loops: CDR1 SGDLS, CDR2 YYNGEE. The CDR3 DNA reads as TGTGCCAGCAGCGCATTCGGGGCCCAACAGACAGATACGCAGTATTTT. Protein: CASSAFGAQQTDTQYF. Full variable domain (rest looked up from reference TRBV9 and TRBJ2-3): DSGVTQTPKHLITATGQRVTLRCSPRSGDLSVYWYQQSLDQGLQFLIQYYNGEERAKGNILERFSAQQFPDLHSELNLSSLELGDSALYFCASSAFGAQQTDTQYFGPGTRLTVL.

The chain combines TRBV7-9 with TRBJ2-5; D is possibly TRBD2 (6 bases). The germline V and J ends were trimmed by 4 bases and 5 bases, with 17 bases remaining between them. Germline V gene data show CDR1 as SEHNR and CDR2 as FQNEAQ (reference sequence). The CDR3 runs to 15 residues. The CDR3 DNA is TGTGCCAGCAGCTCAACAAGGGAGGAAGAGGAGACCCAGTACTTC. Translation gives CASSSTREEEETQYF. Full variable domain (rest looked up from reference TRBV7-9 and TRBJ2-5): DTGVSQNPRHKITKRGQNVTFRCDPISEHNRLYWYRQTLGQGPEFLTYFQNEAQLEKSRLLSDRFSAERPKGSFSTLEIQRTEQGDSAMYLCASSSTREEEETQYFGPGTRLLVL.

This clonotype was seen a handful of times. V and J are TRBV5-6 and TRBJ2-6; the D gene could be TRBD1 or TRBD2 (5 bases each). Trimming stripped 4 bases from V and 0 bases from J, with 14 bases between. The CDR3 sequence is 17 residues long. In germline, CDR1 is SGHDT, CDR2 YYEEEE. In DNA, the CDR3 is TGTGCCAGCAGCCCCGGGACCTATAGCTCTGGGGCCAACGTCCTGACTTTC. Amino acid sequence: CASSPGTYSSGANVLTF.

This clonotype was observed a few times. This chain links TRBV13 with TRBJ2-1; D call uncertain. Germline CDR1 and CDR2: PRHDT and FYEKMQ (reference sequence). Deletions cut 2 bases from V and 2 bases from J, with 4 bases between. The CDR3 is 13 amino acids. Here the CDR3 reads CASSLRTYNEQFF. CDR3 nucleotides: TGTGCCAGCAGCTTAAGAACCTACAATGAGCAGTTCTTC.

This clonotype has only a few counts. This sequence joins TRBV7-9 and TRBJ2-5; 9 bases line up with TRBD1. This CDR3 has 15 amino acids. Germline trimming cut 5 bases from V and 7 bases from J; bases unmatched to any gene: 11. The germline V gene encodes CDR1 SEHNR and CDR2 FQNEAQ (reference sequence). The CDR3 is CASSENSGQGLTQYF. The CDR3 DNA follows: TGTGCCAGCAGCGAGAACAGCGGACAGGGGTTGACCCAGTACTTC.

This clonotype was recorded at least ten times. The rearrangement joins TRBV12-3 or TRBV12-4 to TRBJ1-4; D is perhaps TRBD1 (6 bases). This CDR3 has 15 amino acids. Trimming pared 6 bases from V and 6 bases from J, leaving 17 bases between. The CDR3 DNA reads as TGTGCCAGCAGAGCCTCGGGGGCTGCGTATGAAAAACTGTTTTTT. Protein: CASRASGAAYEKLFF.

This clonotype appeared a few times. The CDR3 region is CASSLASGARETQYF. The CDR3 region has the DNA TGTGCCAGCAGCTTGGCATCGGGAGCTAGGGAGACCCAGTACTTC. V is TRBV5-6 and J is TRBJ2-5, with D possibly matching TRBD2 (6 bases). This CDR3 contains 15 residues. Germline CDR1 reads SGHDT; CDR2 reads YYEEEE. V gave up 0 bases and J gave up 5 bases, with 14 bases separating them.

The V and J genes are TRBV6-2 or TRBV6-3 and TRBJ1-1; 8 bases line up with TRBD1. Trimming cost V 4 bases and J 0 bases; bases outside gene matches: 4. The length of the CDR3 is 15 residues. CDR1 MNHEY and CDR2 SVGEGT come from the germline V gene. The CDR3 nucleotides are TGTGCCAGCAGTTTACAGGGGGGCTTGAACACTGAAGCTTTCTTT. Amino acid sequence: CASSLQGGLNTEAFF.

This chain links TRBV7-8 with TRBJ1-4, with D possibly TRBD1 on 5 matching bases. Trimming left V 1 base short and J 5 bases short, with 14 bases between. The germline V gene has CDR1 SGHVS and CDR2 FQNEAQ. This CDR3 comprises 16 residues. CDR3 sequence reads: CASSLGTGAVNEKLFF. In nucleotides, the CDR3 is TGTGCCAGCAGCTTAGGAACAGGTGCCGTGAATGAAAAACTGTTTTTT.

The V and J genes are TRBV29-1 and TRBJ2-7; 14 bases map to TRBD2. Germline V gene sequence: CDR1 SQVTM, CDR2 ANQGSEA. The CDR3 has 18 amino acids. With V trimmed by 4 bases and J by 4 bases, 15 bases remained unmatched. DNA for the CDR3: TGCAGCGTTGGTGGGACTAGCGGGAGTTCTGGGGGGATTTACGAGCAGTACTTC. This gives the protein CSVGGTSGSSGGIYEQYF.

This clonotype was seen repeatedly, ten times or more. DNA for the CDR3: TGTGCCAGCAGTTTGCCCAATGAGCAGTTCTTC. Its translation: CASSLPNEQFF. J is TRBJ2-1 and V is TRBV12-3 or TRBV12-4; no clear D. The CDR3 loop spans 11 amino acids. V lost 3 bases to trimming and J lost 6 bases, with 3 bases between them.